A selection of T cell receptor beta chains follows, all from one sample in a study of preoperative IRX-2 immunotherapy in early breast cancer. Here immunoSEQ multiplex PCR was the method, and the copy in TCRdb shows in-frame clones only, minus some. The repertoire holds approximately 26,000 clones, with just under 80% as singletons. The sample here was lymph node tissue, taken before IRX-2 immunotherapy. These receptor sequences come from a human donor with breast cancer. The CDR3 runs from the conserved cysteine through the conserved F or W. Each record gives: CDR3 protein, CDR3 DNA, J gene, clone size, V gene, D gene. A D gene is named only where the DNA matches it firmly. Clone size is given for some rows only: seen once, a few or many times, or a class if the clone is expanded.

CDR3 protein: CASSQNGATGELFF; CDR3 DNA: TGCGCCAGCAGCCAGAACGGAGCGACCGGGGAGCTGTTTTTT; J gene: TRBJ2-2; clone size: NA; V gene: TRBV1; D gene: NA
CDR3 protein: CASSRRTGVFGGTEAFF; CDR3 DNA: TGCGCCAGCAGCAGAAGGACAGGGGTTTTTGGGGGCACTGAAGCTTTCTTT; J gene: TRBJ1-1; clone size: NA; V gene: TRBV23-1; D gene: TRBD1
CDR3 protein: CASSYSGGINGYTF; CDR3 DNA: TGTGCCAGCAGTTACTCAGGAGGGATTAATGGCTACACCTTC; J gene: TRBJ1-2; clone size: few; V gene: TRBV6-8; D gene: NA
CDR3 protein: CASSRAGAVGGNTIYF; CDR3 DNA: TGCGCCAGCAGCCGCGCAGGGGCTGTAGGAGGAAACACCATATATTTT; J gene: TRBJ1-3; clone size: NA; V gene: TRBV23-1; D gene: NA
CDR3 protein: CASSLVGTSKDTQYF; CDR3 DNA: TGCGCCAGCAGCTTGGTAGGGACTAGTAAAGATACGCAGTATTTT; J gene: TRBJ2-3; clone size: NA; V gene: TRBV5-1; D gene: TRBD2
CDR3 protein: CASRRDRGRGNQPQHF; CDR3 DNA: TGTGCCAGCAGACGGGACAGGGGACGAGGCAATCAGCCCCAGCATTTT; J gene: TRBJ1-5; clone size: few; V gene: TRBV28; D gene: TRBD1
CDR3 protein: CASSERTGATNQPQHF; CDR3 DNA: TGCGCCAGCAGCGAGAGGACAGGGGCTACCAATCAGCCCCAGCATTTT; J gene: TRBJ1-5; clone size: NA; V gene: TRBV5-1; D gene: TRBD1
CDR3 protein: CATSRGPAGGGSQHF; CDR3 DNA: TGTGCCACCAGCAGAGGTCCGGCAGGGGGAGGATCCCAGCATTTT; J gene: TRBJ1-5; clone size: NA; V gene: TRBV15; D gene: TRBD1
CDR3 protein: CAISESNDQPQHF; CDR3 DNA: TGTGCCATCAGTGAGTCGAACGATCAGCCCCAGCATTTT; J gene: TRBJ1-5; clone size: NA; V gene: TRBV10-3; D gene: NA
CDR3 protein: CAIGQGGNTIYF; CDR3 DNA: TGTGCCATCGGACAGGGGGGAAACACCATATATTTT; J gene: TRBJ1-3; clone size: NA; V gene: TRBV6-8; D gene: TRBD1
CDR3 protein: CASSLGGYGYGYTF; CDR3 DNA: TGTGCCAGCAGCTTAGGGGGTTATGGCTATGGCTACACCTTC; J gene: TRBJ1-2; clone size: NA; V gene: TRBV11-3; D gene: NA
CDR3 protein: CASSTLIYNEQFF; CDR3 DNA: TGCGCCAGCAGCACATTAATTTACAATGAGCAGTTCTTC; J gene: TRBJ2-1; clone size: NA; V gene: TRBV10-2; D gene: NA
CDR3 protein: CARRDPHNSPLHF; CDR3 DNA: TGTGCTCGCCGGGACCCTCATAATTCACCCCTCCACTTT; J gene: TRBJ1-6; clone size: NA; V gene: TRBV12-5; D gene: NA
CDR3 protein: CASSAFGGMGSPLHF; CDR3 DNA: TGTGCCAGCAGCGCCTTCGGGGGAATGGGGTCACCCCTCCACTTT; J gene: TRBJ1-6; clone size: NA; V gene: TRBV11-3; D gene: NA
CDR3 protein: CASSRQTTNEKLFF; CDR3 DNA: TGTGCCAGTAGTCGACAGACAACTAATGAAAAACTGTTTTTT; J gene: TRBJ1-4; clone size: once; V gene: TRBV19; D gene: NA
CDR3 protein: CASSLGTVADTQYF; CDR3 DNA: TGCGCCAGCAGCTTGGGAACGGTCGCAGATACGCAGTATTTT; J gene: TRBJ2-3; clone size: NA; V gene: TRBV5-1; D gene: NA
CDR3 protein: CASRPTGVGANEKLFF; CDR3 DNA: TGTGCCAGCCGCCCCACAGGGGTTGGGGCTAATGAAAAACTGTTTTTT; J gene: TRBJ1-4; clone size: NA; V gene: TRBV6-8; D gene: TRBD1
CDR3 protein: CASSPPVVAEAFF; CDR3 DNA: TGTGCCAGTAGTCCCCCAGTGGTGGCTGAAGCTTTCTTT; J gene: TRBJ1-1; clone size: NA; V gene: TRBV19; D gene: NA
CDR3 protein: CASSIGRADGYTF; CDR3 DNA: TGTGCCAGTAGTATAGGGAGGGCAGATGGCTACACCTTC; J gene: TRBJ1-2; clone size: NA; V gene: TRBV19; D gene: NA
CDR3 protein: CASSYRTGSYGYTF; CDR3 DNA: TGTGCCAGCAGTTACAGAACAGGATCCTATGGCTACACCTTC; J gene: TRBJ1-2; clone size: NA; V gene: TRBV6-8; D gene: NA
CDR3 protein: CASLGGLAGAYNEQFF; CDR3 DNA: TGCGCCAGTCTGGGGGGCCTAGCGGGGGCGTACAATGAGCAGTTCTTC; J gene: TRBJ2-1; clone size: NA; V gene: TRBV10-2; D gene: TRBD2
CDR3 protein: CASITSGGLTDTQYF; CDR3 DNA: TGTGCCAGCATCACAAGCGGTGGCCTCACAGATACGCAGTATTTT; J gene: TRBJ2-3; clone size: NA; V gene: TRBV28; D gene: NA
CDR3 protein: CAISPQGNNEKLFF; CDR3 DNA: TGTGCCATCAGTCCACAGGGGAATAATGAAAAACTGTTTTTT; J gene: TRBJ1-4; clone size: NA; V gene: TRBV6-8; D gene: TRBD1
CDR3 protein: CASNEGDRTEAFF; CDR3 DNA: TGTGCCAGCAACGAGGGGGATCGAACTGAAGCTTTCTTT; J gene: TRBJ1-1; clone size: few; V gene: TRBV6-8; D gene: NA
CDR3 protein: CASSSMGFPEAFF; CDR3 DNA: TGTGCCAGCAGCTCCATGGGCTTCCCTGAAGCTTTCTTT; J gene: TRBJ1-1; clone size: NA; V gene: TRBV7-2; D gene: NA
CDR3 protein: CASSLLSGNQPQHF; CDR3 DNA: TGTGCCAGCAGTTTATTAAGCGGGAATCAGCCCCAGCATTTT; J gene: TRBJ1-5; clone size: NA; V gene: TRBV28; D gene: NA
CDR3 protein: CASSSPRQALGYGYTF; CDR3 DNA: TGTGCCAGCAGTTCCCCTAGACAGGCCCTGGGGTATGGCTACACCTTC; J gene: TRBJ1-2; clone size: NA; V gene: TRBV28; D gene: NA
CDR3 protein: CASRSPGTRVDTQYF; CDR3 DNA: TGTGCCAGCAGAAGCCCCGGGACTAGGGTCGATACGCAGTATTTT; J gene: TRBJ2-3; clone size: once; V gene: TRBV28; D gene: TRBD2
CDR3 protein: CASSWTGDYGYTF; CDR3 DNA: TGTGCCAGCAGCTGGACAGGGGACTATGGCTACACCTTC; J gene: TRBJ1-2; clone size: NA; V gene: TRBV7-1; D gene: TRBD1
CDR3 protein: CASSIGGATEAFF; CDR3 DNA: TGTGCCAGCAGCATAGGGGGGGCTACTGAAGCTTTCTTT; J gene: TRBJ1-1; clone size: NA; V gene: TRBV28; D gene: NA
CDR3 protein: CAWSRGELLTGELFF; CDR3 DNA: TGTGCCTGGAGCCGAGGGGAACTACTAACCGGGGAGCTGTTTTTT; J gene: TRBJ2-2; clone size: NA; V gene: TRBV30; D gene: NA
CDR3 protein: CASLRGDAGSGPQHF; CDR3 DNA: TGTGCCAGTCTGAGGGGGGACGCGGGATCGGGGCCCCAGCATTTT; J gene: TRBJ1-5; clone size: NA; V gene: TRBV19; D gene: NA
CDR3 protein: CATSSGGIDTQYF; CDR3 DNA: TGTGCCACGTCTAGCGGGGGGATAGATACGCAGTATTTT; J gene: TRBJ2-3; clone size: NA; V gene: TRBV7-4; D gene: TRBD2
CDR3 protein: CASSQEPYNSPLHF; CDR3 DNA: TGTGCCAGCAGCCAAGAGCCCTATAATTCACCCCTCCACTTT; J gene: TRBJ1-6; clone size: large; V gene: TRBV14; D gene: NA
CDR3 protein: CASSLPPGQPQHF; CDR3 DNA: TGTGCCAGTAGTCTTCCACCAGGTCAGCCCCAGCATTTT; J gene: TRBJ1-5; clone size: NA; V gene: TRBV19; D gene: NA
CDR3 protein: CASSQAGGPYGYTF; CDR3 DNA: TGTGCCAGCAGCCAAGCCGGGGGACCCTATGGCTACACCTTC; J gene: TRBJ1-2; clone size: NA; V gene: TRBV7-6; D gene: NA
CDR3 protein: CASSYYRGPPYEQYF; CDR3 DNA: TGTGCCAGCAGTTATTACAGGGGCCCGCCCTACGAGCAGTACTTC; J gene: TRBJ2-7; clone size: NA; V gene: TRBV6-8; D gene: TRBD1
CDR3 protein: CASSLWVTVGQFF; CDR3 DNA: TGTGCCAGCAGTTTATGGGTGACGGTCGGGCAGTTCTTC; J gene: TRBJ2-1; clone size: NA; V gene: TRBV28; D gene: NA
CDR3 protein: CASSSRTGRWTDTQYF; CDR3 DNA: TGTGCCAGCAGCTCTCGGACAGGACGGTGGACAGATACGCAGTATTTT; J gene: TRBJ2-3; clone size: NA; V gene: TRBV11-3; D gene: TRBD1
CDR3 protein: CASSPTRTGIGYTF; CDR3 DNA: TGTGCCAGCAGCCCCACCCGGACAGGAATAGGCTACACCTTC; J gene: TRBJ1-2; clone size: NA; V gene: TRBV11-3; D gene: TRBD1
CDR3 protein: CASSASDRGGSPLHF; CDR3 DNA: TGTGCCAGCAGCGCGTCGGACAGGGGAGGTTCACCCCTCCACTTT; J gene: TRBJ1-6; clone size: NA; V gene: TRBV11-3; D gene: TRBD1
CDR3 protein: CASSDPGIRSGNTIYF; CDR3 DNA: TGCGCCAGCAGTGACCCCGGGATAAGGTCTGGAAACACCATATATTTT; J gene: TRBJ1-3; clone size: NA; V gene: TRBV10-2; D gene: NA
CDR3 protein: CASSQEPTGTRRGYTF; CDR3 DNA: TGCGCCAGCAGTCAGGAACCGACCGGGACTAGAAGGGGCTACACCTTC; J gene: TRBJ1-2; clone size: NA; V gene: TRBV23-1; D gene: NA
CDR3 protein: CASKKVRDEETQYF; CDR3 DNA: TGTGCCAGCAAGAAGGTGAGGGATGAAGAGACCCAGTACTTC; J gene: TRBJ2-5; clone size: few; V gene: TRBV6-8; D gene: NA
CDR3 protein: CASSLAGESYEQYF; CDR3 DNA: TGTGCCAGCAGCTTAGCTGGGGAATCCTACGAGCAGTACTTC; J gene: TRBJ2-7; clone size: NA; V gene: TRBV7-6; D gene: NA
CDR3 protein: CASSLRGAANTGELFF; CDR3 DNA: TGTGCCAGCAGCTTACGCGGGGCGGCGAACACCGGGGAGCTGTTTTTT; J gene: TRBJ2-2; clone size: NA; V gene: TRBV7-7; D gene: NA
CDR3 protein: CASSQDDPRLAGGPSVTDTQYF; CDR3 DNA: TGTGCCAGCAGCCAAGACGACCCCCGCCTAGCGGGGGGCCCATCTGTCACAGATACGCAGTATTTT; J gene: TRBJ2-3; clone size: NA; V gene: TRBV4-2; D gene: TRBD2
CDR3 protein: CASSPRMGEPQHF; CDR3 DNA: TGTGCCAGCAGTCCCCGGATGGGAGAGCCCCAGCATTTT; J gene: TRBJ1-5; clone size: NA; V gene: TRBV28; D gene: NA
CDR3 protein: CASSMGQGGYGYTF; CDR3 DNA: TGTGCCAGCAGCATGGGACAGGGAGGCTATGGCTACACCTTC; J gene: TRBJ1-2; clone size: NA; V gene: TRBV11-3; D gene: TRBD1
CDR3 protein: CATRLAGGMGTGELFF; CDR3 DNA: TGTGCCACCAGACTAGCGGGGGGAATGGGCACCGGGGAGCTGTTTTTT; J gene: TRBJ2-2; clone size: NA; V gene: TRBV6-8; D gene: TRBD2
CDR3 protein: CAWITGFNTEAFF; CDR3 DNA: TGTGCCTGGATTACAGGGTTTAACACTGAAGCTTTCTTT; J gene: TRBJ1-1; clone size: few; V gene: TRBV30; D gene: NA
CDR3 protein: CSGSTVITEAFF; CDR3 DNA: TGCAGCGGGTCTACGGTGATCACTGAAGCTTTCTTT; J gene: TRBJ1-1; clone size: NA; V gene: TRBV29-1; D gene: NA
CDR3 protein: CASKTGGPNTGELFF; CDR3 DNA: TGCGCCAGCAAGACAGGGGGCCCGAACACCGGGGAGCTGTTTTTT; J gene: TRBJ2-2; clone size: NA; V gene: TRBV5-1; D gene: TRBD1
CDR3 protein: CAISDSGLPYNEQFF; CDR3 DNA: TGTGCCATCAGTGATTCGGGACTTCCCTACAATGAGCAGTTCTTC; J gene: TRBJ2-1; clone size: NA; V gene: TRBV6-4; D gene: NA